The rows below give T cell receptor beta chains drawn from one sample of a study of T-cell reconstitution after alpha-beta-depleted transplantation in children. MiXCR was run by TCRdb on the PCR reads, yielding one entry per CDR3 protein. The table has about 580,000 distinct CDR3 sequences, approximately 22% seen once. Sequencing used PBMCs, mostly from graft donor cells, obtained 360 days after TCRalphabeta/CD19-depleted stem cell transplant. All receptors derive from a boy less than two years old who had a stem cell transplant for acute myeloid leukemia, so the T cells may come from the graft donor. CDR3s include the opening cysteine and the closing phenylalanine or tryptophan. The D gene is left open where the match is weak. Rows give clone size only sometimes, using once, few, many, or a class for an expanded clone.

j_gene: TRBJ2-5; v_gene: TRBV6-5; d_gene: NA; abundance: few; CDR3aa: CASSYNGEETQYF; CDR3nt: TGTGCCAGCAGTTACAACGGGGAAGAGACCCAGTACTTC
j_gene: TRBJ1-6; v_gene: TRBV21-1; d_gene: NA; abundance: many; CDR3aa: CASSSTRFPIHSYNSPLHF; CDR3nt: TGTGCCAGCAGCAGTACGAGGTTCCCGATTCACTCCTATAATTCACCCCTCCACTTT
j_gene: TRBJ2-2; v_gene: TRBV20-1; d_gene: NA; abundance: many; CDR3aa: CSARWQGGTGELFF; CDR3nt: TGCAGTGCTAGGTGGCAGGGGGGCACCGGGGAGCTGTTTTTT
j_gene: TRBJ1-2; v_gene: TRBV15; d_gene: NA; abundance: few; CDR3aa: CATSRVDKYGYTF; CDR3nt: TGTGCCACCAGCAGAGTCGACAAGTATGGCTACACCTTC
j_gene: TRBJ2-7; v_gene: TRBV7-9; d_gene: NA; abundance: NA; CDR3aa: CASSFGGVGAGEYEQYF; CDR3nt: TGTGCCAGCAGCTTTGGAGGCGTGGGGGCGGGAGAATACGAGCAGTACTTC
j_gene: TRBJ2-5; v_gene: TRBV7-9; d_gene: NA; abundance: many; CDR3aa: CASSFRGMAQETQYF; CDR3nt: TGTGCCAGCAGCTTTAGGGGAATGGCTCAAGAGACCCAGTACTTC
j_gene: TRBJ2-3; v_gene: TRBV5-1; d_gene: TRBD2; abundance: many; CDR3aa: CASSPGLAGLGDTQYF; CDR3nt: TGCGCCAGCAGCCCGGGGCTAGCGGGGCTGGGAGATACGCAGTATTTT
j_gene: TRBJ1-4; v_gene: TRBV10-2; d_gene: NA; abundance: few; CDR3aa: CASSESGAYATNEKLFF; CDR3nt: TGCGCCAGCAGTGAGTCGGGAGCCTATGCAACTAATGAAAAACTGTTTTTT
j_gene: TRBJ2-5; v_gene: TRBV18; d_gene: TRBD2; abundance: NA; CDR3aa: CASSRRGTYQETQYF; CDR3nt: TGTGCCAGCTCACGGCGGGGGACGTACCAAGAGACCCAGTACTTC
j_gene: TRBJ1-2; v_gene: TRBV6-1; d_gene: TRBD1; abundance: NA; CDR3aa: CASKNSRDSGGGYTF; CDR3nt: TGTGCCAGCAAAAACAGCCGGGACAGTGGAGGTGGCTACACCTTC
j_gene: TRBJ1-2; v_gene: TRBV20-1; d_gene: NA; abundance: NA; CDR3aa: CSAVLADYYGYTF; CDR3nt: TGCAGTGCCGTCCTCGCAGATTACTATGGCTACACCTTC
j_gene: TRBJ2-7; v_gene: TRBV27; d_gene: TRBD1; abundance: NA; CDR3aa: CASSYKRDRALYEQYF; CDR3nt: TGTGCCAGCAGTTATAAAAGGGACAGGGCCCTCTACGAGCAGTACTTC
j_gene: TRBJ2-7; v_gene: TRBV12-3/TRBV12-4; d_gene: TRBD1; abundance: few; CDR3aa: CASCFEAGNTGTGDYEQYF; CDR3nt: TGTGCCAGCTGTTTTGAGGCGGGAAATACCGGGACAGGGGACTACGAGCAGTACTTC
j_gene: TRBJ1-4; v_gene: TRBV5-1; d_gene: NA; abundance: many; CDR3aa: CASSPTQENEKLFF; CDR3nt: TGCGCCAGCAGCCCGACACAGGAGAATGAAAAACTGTTTTTT
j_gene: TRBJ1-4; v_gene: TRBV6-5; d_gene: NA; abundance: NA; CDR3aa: CASSYGGLGDEKLFF; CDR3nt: TGTGCCAGCAGTTACGGGGGACTGGGGGATGAAAAACTGTTTTTT
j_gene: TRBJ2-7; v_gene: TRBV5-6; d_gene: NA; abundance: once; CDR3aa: CASSPQEAGTYEQYF; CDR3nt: TGTGCCAGCAGCCCCCAGGAGGCGGGAACCTACGAGCAGTACTTC
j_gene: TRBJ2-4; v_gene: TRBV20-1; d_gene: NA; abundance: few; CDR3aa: CSARINRGRNIQYF; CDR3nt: TGCAGTGCTAGGATTAACCGGGGACGGAACATTCAGTACTTC
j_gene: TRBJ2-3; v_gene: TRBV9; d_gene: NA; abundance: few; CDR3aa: CASSVVPASSDTQYF; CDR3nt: TGTGCCAGCAGCGTAGTTCCTGCCAGTTCAGATACGCAGTATTTT
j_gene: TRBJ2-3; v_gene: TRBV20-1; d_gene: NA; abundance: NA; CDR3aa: CSARQITDTQYF; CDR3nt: TGCAGTGCTAGACAGATCACAGATACGCAGTATTTT
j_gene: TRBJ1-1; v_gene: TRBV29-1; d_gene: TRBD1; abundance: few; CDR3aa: CSVEGHSRGQVTEAFF; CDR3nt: TGCAGCGTTGAAGGCCATAGCAGGGGGCAGGTCACTGAAGCTTTCTTT
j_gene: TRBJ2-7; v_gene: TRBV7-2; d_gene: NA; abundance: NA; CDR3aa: CATAKGYEQYF; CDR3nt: TGTGCCACCGCGAAAGGCTACGAGCAGTACTTC
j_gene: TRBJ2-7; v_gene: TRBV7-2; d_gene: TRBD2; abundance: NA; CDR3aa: CASSSRLAGLTYEQYF; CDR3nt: TGTGCCAGCAGCTCCAGACTAGCGGGCCTGACCTACGAGCAGTACTTC
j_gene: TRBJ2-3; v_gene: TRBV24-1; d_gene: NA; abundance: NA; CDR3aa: CATSDRRGGYTDTQYF; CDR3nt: TGTGCCACCAGTGATCGTAGGGGGGGATACACAGATACGCAGTATTTT
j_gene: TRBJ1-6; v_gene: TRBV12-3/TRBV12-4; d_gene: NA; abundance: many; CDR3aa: CASSGDLENSPLHF; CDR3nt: TGTGCCAGCAGTGGGGACCTCGAGAATTCACCCCTCCACTTT
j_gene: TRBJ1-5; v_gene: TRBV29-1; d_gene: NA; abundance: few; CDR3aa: CSVGEGGPGQPQHF; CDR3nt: TGCAGCGTTGGTGAGGGGGGGCCTGGTCAGCCCCAGCATTTT
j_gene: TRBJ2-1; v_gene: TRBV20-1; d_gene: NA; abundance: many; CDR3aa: CSATRLGGPYNEQFF; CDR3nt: TGCAGTGCAACCCGACTAGGGGGCCCGTACAATGAGCAGTTCTTC
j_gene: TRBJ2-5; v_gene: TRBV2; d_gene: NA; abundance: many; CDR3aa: CASSEAGRETQYF; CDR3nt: TGTGCCAGCAGTGAAGCGGGTAGAGAGACCCAGTACTTC
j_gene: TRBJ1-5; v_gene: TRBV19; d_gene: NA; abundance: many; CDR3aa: CASSDLSRGQPQHF; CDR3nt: TGTGCCAGTAGTGATCTATCCCGGGGCCAGCCCCAGCATTTT
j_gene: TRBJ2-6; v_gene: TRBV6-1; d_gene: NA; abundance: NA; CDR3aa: CASSLRLGYGSGANVLTF; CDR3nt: TGTGCCAGCTCCCTACGGCTGGGATACGGGTCTGGGGCCAACGTCCTGACTTTC
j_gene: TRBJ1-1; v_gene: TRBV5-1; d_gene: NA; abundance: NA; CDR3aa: CASYSGGSMNTEAFF; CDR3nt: TGCGCCAGCTATAGCGGGGGAAGCATGAACACTGAAGCTTTCTTT
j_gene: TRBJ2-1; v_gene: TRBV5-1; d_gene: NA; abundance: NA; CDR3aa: CASSLVLSIYNEQFF; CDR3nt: TGCGCCAGCAGCTTGGTACTATCCATTTACAATGAGCAGTTCTTC
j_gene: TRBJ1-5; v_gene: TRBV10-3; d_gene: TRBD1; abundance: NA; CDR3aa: CAISDRGTDQPQHF; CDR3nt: TGTGCCATCAGTGACAGGGGGACGGATCAGCCCCAGCATTTT
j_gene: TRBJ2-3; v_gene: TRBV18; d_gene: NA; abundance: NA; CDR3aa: CASSPTSLGSTSTDTQYF; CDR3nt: TGTGCCAGCTCACCAACAAGCCTGGGGTCAACTAGCACAGATACGCAGTATTTT
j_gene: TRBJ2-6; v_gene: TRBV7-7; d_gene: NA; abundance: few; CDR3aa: CASSSPPGSGANVLTF; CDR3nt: TGTGCCAGCAGCTCCCCCCCGGGCTCTGGGGCCAACGTCCTGACTTTC
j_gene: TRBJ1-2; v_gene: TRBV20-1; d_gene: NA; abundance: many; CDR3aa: CSALDIDGGYTF; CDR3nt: TGCAGTGCTTTAGACATTGATGGTGGCTACACCTTC
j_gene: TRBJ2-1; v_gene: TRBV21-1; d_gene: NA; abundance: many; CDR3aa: CASSKAFVPGQGRNEQFF; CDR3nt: TGTGCCAGCAGCAAAGCGTTTGTACCGGGACAGGGACGCAATGAGCAGTTCTTC
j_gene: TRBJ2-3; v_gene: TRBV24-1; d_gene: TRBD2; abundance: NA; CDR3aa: CATSDRSGGHTDTQYF; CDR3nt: TGTGCCACCAGTGACCGGAGCGGGGGGCACACAGATACGCAGTATTTT
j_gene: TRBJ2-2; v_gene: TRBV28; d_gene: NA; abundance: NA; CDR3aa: CASSPLQVGKTGELFF; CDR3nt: TGTGCCAGCAGTCCCCTCCAGGTGGGGAAGACCGGGGAGCTGTTTTTT
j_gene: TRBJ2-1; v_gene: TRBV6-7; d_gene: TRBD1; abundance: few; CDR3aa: CASSYGQGGNEQFF; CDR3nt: TGTGCCAGCAGTTACGGACAGGGGGGCAATGAGCAGTTCTTC
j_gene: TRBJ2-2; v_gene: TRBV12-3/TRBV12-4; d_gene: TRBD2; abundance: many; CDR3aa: CASSLVAGGPGELFF; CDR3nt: TGTGCCAGCAGTTTGGTAGCGGGGGGGCCCGGGGAGCTGTTTTTT
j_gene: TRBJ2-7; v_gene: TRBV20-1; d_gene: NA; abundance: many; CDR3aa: CSARDLDSGSYEQYF; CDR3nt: TGCAGTGCTAGAGATCTGGACAGCGGCTCCTACGAGCAGTACTTC
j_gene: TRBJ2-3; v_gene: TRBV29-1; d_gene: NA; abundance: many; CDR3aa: CSVSGYTTDTQYF; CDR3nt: TGCAGCGTCTCAGGGTATACCACAGATACGCAGTATTTT
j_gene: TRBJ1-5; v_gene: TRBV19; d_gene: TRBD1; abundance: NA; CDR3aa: CASSRDRTNQPQHF; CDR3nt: TGTGCCAGTAGTCGGGACAGGACCAATCAGCCCCAGCATTTT
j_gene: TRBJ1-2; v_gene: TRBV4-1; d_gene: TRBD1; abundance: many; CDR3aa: CASSQDKRDRGNGYTF; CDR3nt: TGCGCCAGCAGCCAAGATAAAAGAGACAGGGGGAATGGCTACACCTTC
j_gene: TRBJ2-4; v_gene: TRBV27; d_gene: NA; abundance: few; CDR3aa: CASSLSGGLGDIQYF; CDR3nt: TGTGCCAGCAGTTTATCAGGGGGGCTAGGCGACATTCAGTACTTC
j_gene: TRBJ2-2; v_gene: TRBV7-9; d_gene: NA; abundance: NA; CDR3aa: CASSPRRAYRTGELFF; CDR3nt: TGTGCCAGCAGCCCCCGGAGGGCGTATCGAACCGGGGAGCTGTTTTTT
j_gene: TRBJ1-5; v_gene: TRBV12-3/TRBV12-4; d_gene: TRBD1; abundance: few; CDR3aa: CASSPSWDRGNQPQHF; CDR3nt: TGTGCCAGCAGCCCGTCCTGGGACAGGGGGAATCAGCCCCAGCATTTT
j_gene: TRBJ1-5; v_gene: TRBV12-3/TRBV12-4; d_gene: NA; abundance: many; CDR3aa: CASSLLGPQHF; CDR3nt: TGTGCCAGCAGTTTACTTGGGCCCCAGCATTTT
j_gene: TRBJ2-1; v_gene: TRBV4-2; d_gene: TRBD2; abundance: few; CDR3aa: CASSQGQTAGGLNEQFF; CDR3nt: TGTGCCAGCAGCCAAGGGCAGACAGCGGGGGGGCTTAATGAGCAGTTCTTC
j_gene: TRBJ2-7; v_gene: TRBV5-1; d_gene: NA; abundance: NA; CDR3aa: CASRRVPEGEYEQYF; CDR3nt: TGCGCCAGCAGACGGGTCCCCGAAGGGGAGTACGAGCAGTACTTC
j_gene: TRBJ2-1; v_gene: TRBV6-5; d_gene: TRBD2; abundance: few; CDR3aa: CASSHYQRGSEQFF; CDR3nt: TGTGCCAGCAGTCACTACCAGCGGGGAAGTGAGCAGTTCTTC
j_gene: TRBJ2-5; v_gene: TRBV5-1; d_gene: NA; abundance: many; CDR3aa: CASSFDRRETQYF; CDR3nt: TGCGCCAGCAGCTTCGACAGGAGGGAGACCCAGTACTTC
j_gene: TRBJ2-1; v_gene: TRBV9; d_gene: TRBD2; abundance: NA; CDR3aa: CASSSRRAGGGSSYNEQFF; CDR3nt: TGTGCCAGCAGCTCCAGACGGGCGGGGGGTGGGAGCTCCTACAATGAGCAGTTCTTC
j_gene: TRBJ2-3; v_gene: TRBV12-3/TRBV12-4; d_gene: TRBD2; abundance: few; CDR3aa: CASSLVAGRDTQYF; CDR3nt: TGTGCCAGCAGTTTAGTAGCGGGAAGGGATACGCAGTATTTT
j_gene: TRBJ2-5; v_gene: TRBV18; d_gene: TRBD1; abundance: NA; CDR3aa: CASSPRPATGPETQYF; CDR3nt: TGTGCCAGCTCACCCCGACCGGCGACAGGGCCCGAGACCCAGTACTTC
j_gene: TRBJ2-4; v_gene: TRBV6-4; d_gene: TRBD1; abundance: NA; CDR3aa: CASGTGTGGAKNIQYF; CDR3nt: TGTGCCAGCGGGACAGGGACAGGAGGAGCCAAAAACATTCAGTACTTC
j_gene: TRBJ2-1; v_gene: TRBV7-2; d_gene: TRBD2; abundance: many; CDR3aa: CASSLAGLASNEQFF; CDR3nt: TGTGCCAGCAGCTTAGCTGGACTAGCTAGCAATGAGCAGTTCTTC
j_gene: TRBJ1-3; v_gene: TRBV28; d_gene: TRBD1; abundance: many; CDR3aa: CASSLTGNGNTIYF; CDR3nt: TGTGCCAGCAGTTTGACAGGGAACGGAAACACCATATATTTT
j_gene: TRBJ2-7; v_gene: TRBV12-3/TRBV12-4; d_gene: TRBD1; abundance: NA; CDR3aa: CASSFSQGAGRGEQYF; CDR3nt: TGTGCCAGCAGTTTTTCACAGGGGGCGGGAAGAGGCGAGCAGTACTTC
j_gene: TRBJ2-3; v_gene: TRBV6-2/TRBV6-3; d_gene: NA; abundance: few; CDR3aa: CASSYRWTDTQYF; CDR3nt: TGTGCCAGCAGTTACCGGTGGACAGATACGCAGTATTTT